Below, 21 T cell receptor beta chains from the same sample are listed, as sequenced in a study of T cell repertoires in cytomegalovirus infection. One entry per CDR3 protein results from TCRdb running MiXCR on the reads. The sample yields 150,000 to 200,000 distinct CDR3 sequences, approximately 15% seen once. The sequencing sample was made of PBMCs. The receptors here all came from a human donor in good health (CMV status not recorded). Some clones in this sample may be carry-over from other donors' samples.

In this sample, this clonotype turned up many times. The chain is built from TRBV19 and TRBJ1-1, with 8 bases that match TRBD1. Germline CDR1 reads LNHDA; CDR2 reads SQIVND (reference sequence). Trimming took 4 bases from V and 11 from J; bases not matched to a gene: 12. The CDR3 has 14 amino acids. CDR3 bases: TGTGCCAGTAGTAACCAGGGGGCGCAGACTAGTGCTTTCTTT. The encoded protein is CASSNQGAQTSAFF.

There are many counts of this clonotype. The chain uses TRBV7-2 and TRBJ2-7; TRBD2 agrees at 7 bases. V lost 5 bases to trimming and J lost 6 bases; unmatched junction nucleotides: 13. Germline values: CDR1 SGHTA, CDR2 FQGNSA. The CDR3 loop spans 15 amino acids. The CDR3 here is CASSPLTGGSSEQYF. The CDR3 nucleotides read TGTGCCAGCAGCCCCTTAACCGGCGGGAGTTCCGAGCAGTACTTC.

This clonotype was seen at least ten times. The gene calls are TRBV19 and TRBJ2-6; D call uncertain. CDR1 and CDR2 from the germline V gene are LNHDA and SQIVND (reference sequence). V gave up 7 bases and J gave up 0 bases, with 7 bases separating them. The CDR3 runs to 14 residues. This CDR3 reads CASTPVSGANVLTF. CDR3 bases: TGTGCCAGTACCCCGGTCTCTGGGGCCAACGTCCTGACTTTC.

This clonotype was seen many times. The genes are TRBV6-1 and TRBJ2-7, with unresolved D. Trimming cost V 5 bases and J 1 base, with 9 bases left between them. Germline CDR1 MNHNS, CDR2 SASEGT. This CDR3 region has 13 residues. This chain's CDR3 is CASSYMGSYEQYF. CDR3 in DNA: TGTGCCAGCAGTTATATGGGTTCCTACGAGCAGTACTTC.

The chain links TRBV29-1 to TRBJ2-2; no definite D call. The CDR3 is 15 residues long. V was cut by 0 bases and J by 4 bases, with 12 bases left in between. Germline V gene lookup returns CDR1 SQVTM and CDR2 ANQGSEA. The chain's CDR3 is CSVEDRTGFTGELFF. CDR3 in DNA: TGCAGCGTTGAAGATCGTACCGGGTTCACCGGGGAGCTGTTTTTT.

This chain connects TRBV20-1 to TRBJ2-7; 14 bases map to TRBD2. Germline trimming cut 3 bases from V and 6 bases from J; bases unmatched to any gene: 7. CDR1 DFQATT and CDR2 SNEGSKA come from the germline V gene (reference sequence). This CDR3 is 15 amino acids long. The CDR3 loop reads CSARVGLAGGPEQYF. DNA for the CDR3: TGCAGTGCTAGGGTAGGACTAGCGGGAGGACCCGAGCAGTACTTC.

This clonotype has at least ten counts. This rearrangement joins TRBV6-1 to TRBJ1-5; possibly TRBD1 for D (6 bases). V was clipped by 3 bases and J by 6 bases, with 12 bases between them. The CDR3 contains 14 residues. Germline V gives CDR1 MNHNS, CDR2 SASEGT. Here the CDR3 DNA reads TGTGCCAGCAGTGAGGGGGGGGCGGTTCAGCCCCAGCATTTT. Protein sequence: CASSEGGAVQPQHF.

This clonotype has ten or more counts. The chain couples TRBV6-6 to TRBJ1-3, with TRBD1 identical over 8 bases. The CDR3 is 17 residues long. The germline V gene encodes CDR1 MNHNY and CDR2 SVGAGI (reference sequence). The V segment lost 2 bases and the J segment 0 bases; nucleotides outside the gene matches: 6. This chain's CDR3 is CASSYPTGVSSGNTIYF. The CDR3, as DNA: TGTGCCAGCAGTTACCCGACAGGGGTGAGCTCTGGAAACACCATATATTTT.

V and J are TRBV3-1 and TRBJ1-1; D is unclear. The CDR3 runs to 12 residues. Germline V lookup: CDR1 LGHDT, CDR2 YNNKEL (reference sequence). V lost 0 bases and J lost 7, with 6 bases in between. The CDR3 DNA sequence: TGTGCCAGCAGCCAAGATCGGGGTGAAGCTTTCTTT. Translated: CASSQDRGEAFF.

V usage is TRBV6-2 or TRBV6-3 and J usage is TRBJ1-2; D gene uncertain. The CDR3 runs 12 residues. Germline V gives CDR1 MNHEY, CDR2 SVGEGT. V dropped 5 bases and J dropped 7 bases, with 11 bases sitting between them. DNA of the CDR3: TGTGCCAGCAGTACCCCGTCGTCTGGCTACACCTTC. Translated, it gives CASSTPSSGYTF.

The chain is built from TRBV29-1 and TRBJ2-1; a weak D match, TRBD2 (6 bases). In germline, CDR1 is SQVTM, CDR2 ANQGSEA. The CDR3 loop spans 11 amino acids. The germline V and J ends were trimmed by 4 bases and 6 bases, with 7 bases remaining between them. The CDR3 coding sequence is TGCAGCGTTGGGAGGGCCAATGAGCAGTTCTTC. Encoded protein: CSVGRANEQFF.

This clonotype has only a few counts. At one end the junction does not follow the germline gene, possibly because of a read error. The CDR3 loop is CSGGRKCF. The CDR3 DNA reads TGCAGTGGGGGCAGGAAGTGTTTT. The chain joins TRBV20-1 to TRBJ1-4, with a possible D match to TRBD1 (5 bases). Germline values: CDR1 DFQATT, CDR2 SNEGSKA (reference sequence). The CDR3 is made up of 8 amino acids.

This clonotype has ten or more counts. The chain links TRBV19 to TRBJ1-5, with D perhaps TRBD1 (5 bases). V dropped 5 bases and J dropped 6 bases, with 17 bases sitting between them. This CDR3 has 15 residues. The germline V gene encodes CDR1 LNHDA and CDR2 SQIVND (reference sequence). The CDR3 loop reads CASSSGLGRRQPQHF. In nucleotides, the CDR3 is TGTGCCAGTAGTTCAGGGCTCGGTCGACGTCAGCCCCAGCATTTT.

The chain uses TRBV20-1 and TRBJ2-5; the D gene is possibly TRBD2 (6 bases). CDR3 length: 16 amino acids. The V end was cut by 0 bases, the J end by 2 bases, with 16 bases between. Germline V gene lookup returns CDR1 DFQATT and CDR2 SNEGSKA (reference sequence). CDR3: CSARDRVSGTQETQYF. As DNA, the CDR3 is TGCAGTGCTAGAGATCGGGTTAGCGGAACTCAAGAGACCCAGTACTTC.

This clonotype came up many times. This sequence joins TRBV18 and TRBJ2-7; D might be TRBD1 (5 bases). V lost 3 bases and J 3 bases, leaving 18 bases between the germline ends. The CDR3 runs to 16 residues. Germline loops: CDR1 KGHSH, CDR2 LQKENI. CDR3 DNA: TGTGCCAGCTCACCTACGTTAACGCAGGGTTTCTACGAGCAGTACTTC. It specifies CASSPTLTQGFYEQYF.

This clonotype was recorded many times. The chain is built from TRBV28 and TRBJ2-1; 7 bases are a match to TRBD2. Losses at the gene ends were 2 bases for V and 2 bases for J; bases not matched to a gene: 3. The CDR3 spans 15 residues. The germline V gene encodes CDR1 MDHEN and CDR2 SYDVKM. CDR3: CASSLAGEAYNEQFF. The CDR3 DNA is TGTGCCAGCAGTTTAGCGGGAGAGGCCTACAATGAGCAGTTCTTC.

The J gene is TRBJ1-1, the V gene TRBV6-8, with TRBD1 identical over 7 bases. The CDR3 contains 16 residues. Germline trimming cut 4 bases from V and 2 bases from J; bases unmatched to any gene: 10. Germline CDR1 reads MNHGY; CDR2 reads SAAAGT. CDR3 in amino acids: CASSSWGRQGNTEAFF. DNA of the CDR3: TGTGCCAGCAGTTCCTGGGGTCGACAGGGTAACACTGAAGCTTTCTTT.

The chain uses TRBV14 and TRBJ2-4; D may correspond to TRBD1 or TRBD2 (6 bases each). Germline CDR1 and CDR2: SGHDN and FVKESK. The V gene lost 4 bases and the J gene lost 7 bases, with 8 bases spanning the gap. CDR3 length equals 12 residues. CDR3 nucleotide sequence: TGTGCCAGCAGCCCGGGGGCGAACATTCAGTACTTC. Translated: CASSPGANIQYF.

This clonotype was recorded at least ten times. The chain combines TRBV7-2 with TRBJ2-7, with 9 bases identical to TRBD2. J lost 1 base, V lost 2 bases, and 6 bases had no gene match. The CDR3 contains 16 residues. CDR1 is SGHTA and CDR2 is FQGNSA in the germline V gene. The DNA of the CDR3 is TGTGCCAGCAGCTTATTCGCGACTAGCGGATCCTACGAGCAGTACTTC. It specifies CASSLFATSGSYEQYF.

Ten or more counts support this clonotype. The genes are TRBV12-3 or TRBV12-4 and TRBJ1-1; TRBD1 might be the D (6 bases). Trimming removed 7 bases at V and 0 bases at J, with 12 bases between. This CDR3 has 14 residues. The CDR3 protein is CASTRTELNTEAFF. The DNA for the CDR3 is TGTGCCAGCACCCGGACAGAACTGAACACTGAAGCTTTCTTT.

The chain combines TRBV5-8 with TRBJ1-5; 7 bases agree with TRBD1. From germline, CDR1 is SGHTS and CDR2 YDEGEE. This CDR3 comprises 16 residues. Germline trimming cut 4 bases from V and 0 bases from J; bases unmatched to any gene: 7. CDR3 in amino acids: CASSLGTVNSNQPQHF. As DNA, the CDR3 is TGTGCCAGCAGCCTGGGGACAGTCAATAGCAATCAGCCCCAGCATTTT.